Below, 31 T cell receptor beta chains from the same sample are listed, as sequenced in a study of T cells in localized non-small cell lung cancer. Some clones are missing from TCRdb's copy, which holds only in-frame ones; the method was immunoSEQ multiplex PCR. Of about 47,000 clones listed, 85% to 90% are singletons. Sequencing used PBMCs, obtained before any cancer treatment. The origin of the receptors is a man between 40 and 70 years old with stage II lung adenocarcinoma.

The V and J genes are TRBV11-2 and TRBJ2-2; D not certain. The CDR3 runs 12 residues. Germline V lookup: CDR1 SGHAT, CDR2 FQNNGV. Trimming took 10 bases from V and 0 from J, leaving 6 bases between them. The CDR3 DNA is TGTGCCACCTCATCGAACACCGGGGAGCTGTTTTTT. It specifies CATSSNTGELFF.

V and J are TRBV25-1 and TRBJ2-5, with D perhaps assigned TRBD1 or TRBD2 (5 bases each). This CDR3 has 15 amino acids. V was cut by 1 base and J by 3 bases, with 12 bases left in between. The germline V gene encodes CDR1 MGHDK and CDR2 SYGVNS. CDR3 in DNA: TGTGCCAGCAGTGAATTCAGGGCCGGGGAAGAGACCCAGTACTTC. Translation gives CASSEFRAGEETQYF.

The CDR3 DNA reads as TGTGCCAGCAGCTGGGATGACAGGATTAACAATCAGCCCCAGCATTTT. Protein product: CASSWDDRINNQPQHF. The chain couples TRBV5-7 to TRBJ1-5, with D maybe TRBD1 (6 bases). TRBV5-7 is assigned to the ORF class and has an uncertain function. V shed 3 bases and J shed 3 bases, with 16 bases lying between them. The CDR3 covers 16 residues.

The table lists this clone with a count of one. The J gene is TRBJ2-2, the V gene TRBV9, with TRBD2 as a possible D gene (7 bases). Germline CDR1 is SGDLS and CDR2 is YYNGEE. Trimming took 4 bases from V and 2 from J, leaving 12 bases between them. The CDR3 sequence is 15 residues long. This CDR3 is CASSPRGANTGELFF. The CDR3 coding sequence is TGTGCCAGCAGCCCCCGGGGGGCTAACACCGGGGAGCTGTTTTTT.

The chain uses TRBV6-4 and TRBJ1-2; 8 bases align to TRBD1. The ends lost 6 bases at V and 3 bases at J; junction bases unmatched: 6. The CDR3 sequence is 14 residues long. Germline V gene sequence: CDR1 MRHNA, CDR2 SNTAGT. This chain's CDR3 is CASRGQETYYGYTF. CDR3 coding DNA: TGTGCCAGCAGGGGACAGGAGACCTACTATGGCTACACCTTC.

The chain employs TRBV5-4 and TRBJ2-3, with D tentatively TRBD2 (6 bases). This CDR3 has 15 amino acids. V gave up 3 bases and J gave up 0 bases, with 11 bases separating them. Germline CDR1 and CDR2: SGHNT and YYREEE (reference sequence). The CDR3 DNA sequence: TGTGCCAGCAGCTCTCTAGCGTTAAGCACAGATACGCAGTATTTT. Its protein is CASSSLALSTDTQYF.

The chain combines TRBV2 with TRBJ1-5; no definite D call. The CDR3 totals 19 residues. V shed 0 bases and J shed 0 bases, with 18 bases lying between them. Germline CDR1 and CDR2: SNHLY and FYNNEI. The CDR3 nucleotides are TGTGCCAGCAGTGAAGCGCTTAAGTTGATACCGGATAGCAATCAGCCCCAGCATTTT. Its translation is CASSEALKLIPDSNQPQHF. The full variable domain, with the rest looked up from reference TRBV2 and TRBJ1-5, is EPEVTQTPSHQVTQMGQEVILRCVPISNHLYFYWYRQILGQKVEFLVSFYNNEISEKSEIFDDQFSVERPDGSNFTLKIRSTKLEDSAMYFCASSEALKLIPDSNQPQHFGDGTRLSIL.

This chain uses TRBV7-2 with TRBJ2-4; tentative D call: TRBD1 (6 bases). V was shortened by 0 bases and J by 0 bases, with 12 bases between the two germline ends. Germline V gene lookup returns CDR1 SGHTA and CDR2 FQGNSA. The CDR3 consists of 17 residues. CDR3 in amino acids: CASSLAAGALAKNIQYF. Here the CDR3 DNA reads TGTGCCAGCAGCTTAGCTGCAGGGGCCTTAGCCAAAAACATTCAGTACTTC.

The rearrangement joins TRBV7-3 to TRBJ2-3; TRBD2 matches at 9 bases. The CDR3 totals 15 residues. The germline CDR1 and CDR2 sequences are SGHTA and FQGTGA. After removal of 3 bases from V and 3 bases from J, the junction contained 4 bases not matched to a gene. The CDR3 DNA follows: TGTGCCAGCAGCTTGGAGCGGGGGGCAACAGATACGCAGTATTTT. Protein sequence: CASSLERGATDTQYF. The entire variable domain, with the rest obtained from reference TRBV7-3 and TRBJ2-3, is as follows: GAGVSQTPSNKVTEKGKYVELRCDPISGHTALYWYRQSLGQGPEFLIYFQGTGAADDSGLPNDRFFAVRPEGSVSTLKIQRTERGDSAVYLCASSLERGATDTQYFGPGTRLTVL.

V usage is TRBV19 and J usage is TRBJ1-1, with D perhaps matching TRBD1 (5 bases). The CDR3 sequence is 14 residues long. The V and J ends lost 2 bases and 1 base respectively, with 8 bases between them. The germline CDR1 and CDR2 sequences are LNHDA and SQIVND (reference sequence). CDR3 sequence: CASSINRKNTEAFF. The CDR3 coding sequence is TGTGCCAGTAGTATAAACAGGAAGAACACTGAAGCTTTCTTT.

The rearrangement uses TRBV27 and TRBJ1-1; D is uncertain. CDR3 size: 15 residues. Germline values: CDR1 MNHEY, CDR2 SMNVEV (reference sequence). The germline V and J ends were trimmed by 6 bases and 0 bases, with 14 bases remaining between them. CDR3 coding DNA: TGTGCCAGCAGGGGCCTGGGAAGGATGAACACTGAAGCTTTCTTT. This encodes CASRGLGRMNTEAFF.

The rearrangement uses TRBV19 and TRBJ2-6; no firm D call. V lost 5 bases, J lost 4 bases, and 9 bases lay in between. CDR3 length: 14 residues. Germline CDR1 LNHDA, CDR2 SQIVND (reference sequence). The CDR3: CASSSVRGANVLTF. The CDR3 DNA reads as TGTGCCAGTAGTTCCGTACGGGGGGCCAACGTCCTGACTTTC.

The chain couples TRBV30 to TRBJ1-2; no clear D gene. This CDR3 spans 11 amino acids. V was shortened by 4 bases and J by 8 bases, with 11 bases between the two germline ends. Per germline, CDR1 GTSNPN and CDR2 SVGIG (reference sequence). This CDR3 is CAWKSTWGYTF. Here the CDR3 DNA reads TGTGCCTGGAAATCTACCTGGGGCTACACCTTC.

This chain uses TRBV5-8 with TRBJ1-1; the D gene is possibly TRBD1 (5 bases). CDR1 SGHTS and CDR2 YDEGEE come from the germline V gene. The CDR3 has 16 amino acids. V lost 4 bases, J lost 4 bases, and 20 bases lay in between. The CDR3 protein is CASSAPGSREVTEAFF. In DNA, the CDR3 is TGTGCCAGCAGCGCCCCAGGGTCAAGGGAGGTCACTGAAGCTTTCTTT.

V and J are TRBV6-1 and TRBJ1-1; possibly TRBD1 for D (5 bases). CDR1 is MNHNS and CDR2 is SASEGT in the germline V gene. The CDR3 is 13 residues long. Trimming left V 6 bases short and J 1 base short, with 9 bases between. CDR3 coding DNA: TGTGCCAGCAGCCCTGGGGCGAACACTGAAGCTTTCTTT. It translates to CASSPGANTEAFF.

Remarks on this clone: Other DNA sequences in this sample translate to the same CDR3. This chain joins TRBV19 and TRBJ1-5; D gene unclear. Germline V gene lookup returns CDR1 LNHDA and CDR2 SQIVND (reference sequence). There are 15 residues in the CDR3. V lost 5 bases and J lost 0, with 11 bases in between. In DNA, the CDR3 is TGTGCCAGTAGTGAACAGCAGGATAGCAATCAGCCCCAGCATTTT. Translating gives CASSEQQDSNQPQHF.

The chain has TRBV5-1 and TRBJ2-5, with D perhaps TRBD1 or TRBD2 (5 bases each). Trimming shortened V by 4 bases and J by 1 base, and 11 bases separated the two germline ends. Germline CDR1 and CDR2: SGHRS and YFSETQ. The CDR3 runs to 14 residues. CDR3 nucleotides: TGCGCCAGCAGCCCCGTGGGACCCCAAGAGACCCAGTACTTC. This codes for CASSPVGPQETQYF.

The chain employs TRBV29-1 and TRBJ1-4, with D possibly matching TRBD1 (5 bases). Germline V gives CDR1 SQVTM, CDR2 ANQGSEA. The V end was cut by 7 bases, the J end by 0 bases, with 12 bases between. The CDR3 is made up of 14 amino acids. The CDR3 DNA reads TGCAGCGCGGGGGGGGGACCAACTAATGAAAAACTGTTTTTT. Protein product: CSAGGGPTNEKLFF.

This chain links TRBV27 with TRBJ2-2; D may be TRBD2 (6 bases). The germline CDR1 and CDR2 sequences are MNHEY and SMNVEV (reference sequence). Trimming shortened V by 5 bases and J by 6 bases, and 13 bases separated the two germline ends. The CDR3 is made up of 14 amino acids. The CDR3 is CASSIGGGAGELFF. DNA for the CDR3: TGTGCCAGCAGTATAGGAGGAGGGGCCGGGGAGCTGTTTTTT.

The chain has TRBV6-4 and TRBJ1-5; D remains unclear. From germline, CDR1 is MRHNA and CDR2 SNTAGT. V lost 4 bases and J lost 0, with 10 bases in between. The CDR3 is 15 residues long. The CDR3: CASSVGRNSNQPQHF. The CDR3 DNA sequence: TGTGCCAGCAGTGTTGGGAGAAATAGCAATCAGCCCCAGCATTTT.

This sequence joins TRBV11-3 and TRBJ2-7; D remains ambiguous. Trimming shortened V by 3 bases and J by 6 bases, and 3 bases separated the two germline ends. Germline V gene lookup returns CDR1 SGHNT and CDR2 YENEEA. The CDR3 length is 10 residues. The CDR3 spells CASSFGEQYV. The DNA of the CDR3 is TGTGCCAGCAGCTTCGGCGAGCAGTACGTC.

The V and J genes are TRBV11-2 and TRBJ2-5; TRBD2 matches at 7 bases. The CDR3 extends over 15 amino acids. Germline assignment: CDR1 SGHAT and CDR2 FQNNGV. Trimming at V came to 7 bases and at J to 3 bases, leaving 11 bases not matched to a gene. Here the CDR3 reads CASKQQAGLKETQYF. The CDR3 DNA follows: TGTGCCAGCAAGCAACAAGCGGGGCTTAAAGAGACCCAGTACTTC.

The CDR3 coding sequence is TGTGCCAGCTCACCACCAGGGGCTGAAGCTTTCTTT. Encoded protein: CASSPPGAEAFF. This sequence joins TRBV18 and TRBJ1-1; the D gene is possibly TRBD1 (5 bases). V was shortened by 0 bases and J by 6 bases, with 5 bases between the two germline ends. The CDR3 has 12 amino acids. Germline assignment: CDR1 KGHSH and CDR2 LQKENI.

CDR3 sequence: CASSDLGTGQGYTF. Written as DNA, the CDR3 is TGTGCCAGCAGTGATCTAGGGACAGGGCAAGGCTACACCTTC. The chain combines TRBV25-1 with TRBJ1-2, with 9 bases aligning to TRBD1. Looked up from germline, CDR1 is MGHDK and CDR2 is SYGVNS. The CDR3 sequence is 14 residues long. V lost 3 bases to trimming and J lost 8 bases; unmatched junction nucleotides: 7.

CDR3 DNA: TGTGCCAGCAGCAAAAACCGGGACAGCGAGAGGATAGATACGCAGTATTTT. Translated, it gives CASSKNRDSERIDTQYF. The chain carries TRBV5-8 and TRBJ2-3, with 7 bases identical to TRBD1. CDR1 is SGHTS, CDR2 YDEGEE, per germline. Trimming removed 4 bases from V and 5 bases from J; junction bases left unmatched: 16. The CDR3 contains 17 residues.

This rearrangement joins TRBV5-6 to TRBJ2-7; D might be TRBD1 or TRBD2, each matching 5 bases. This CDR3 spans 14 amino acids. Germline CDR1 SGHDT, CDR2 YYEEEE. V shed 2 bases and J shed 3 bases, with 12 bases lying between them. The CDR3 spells CASSFGTGNYEQYF. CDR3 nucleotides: TGTGCCAGCAGCTTCGGGACCGGGAACTACGAGCAGTACTTC.

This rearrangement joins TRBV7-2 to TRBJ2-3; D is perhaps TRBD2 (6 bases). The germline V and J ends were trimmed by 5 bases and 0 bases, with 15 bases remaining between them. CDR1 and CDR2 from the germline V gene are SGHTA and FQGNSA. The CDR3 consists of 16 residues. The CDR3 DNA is TGTGCCAGCAGCCTTAGCGGAGGTATGAGCACAGATACGCAGTATTTT. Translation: CASSLSGGMSTDTQYF.

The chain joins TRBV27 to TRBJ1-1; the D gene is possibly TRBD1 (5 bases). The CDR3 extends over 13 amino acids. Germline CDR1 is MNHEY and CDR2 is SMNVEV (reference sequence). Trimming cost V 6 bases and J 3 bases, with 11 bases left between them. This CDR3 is CASSGGGYTEAFF. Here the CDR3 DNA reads TGTGCCAGCAGCGGCGGGGGATACACTGAAGCTTTCTTT.

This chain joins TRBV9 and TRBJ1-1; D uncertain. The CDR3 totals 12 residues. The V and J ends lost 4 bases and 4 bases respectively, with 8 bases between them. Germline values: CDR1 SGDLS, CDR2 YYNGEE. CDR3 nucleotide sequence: TGTGCCAGCAGCTCCCCGAGCACTGAAGCTTTCTTT. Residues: CASSSPSTEAFF.

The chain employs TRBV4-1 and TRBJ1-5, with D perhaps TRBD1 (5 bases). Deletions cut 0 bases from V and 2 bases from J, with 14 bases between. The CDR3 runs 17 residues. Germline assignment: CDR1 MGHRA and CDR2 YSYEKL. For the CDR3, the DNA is TGCGCCAGCAGCCAAGAAAGAGACAGTAGGGGCAATCAGCCCCAGCATTTT. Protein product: CASSQERDSRGNQPQHF.

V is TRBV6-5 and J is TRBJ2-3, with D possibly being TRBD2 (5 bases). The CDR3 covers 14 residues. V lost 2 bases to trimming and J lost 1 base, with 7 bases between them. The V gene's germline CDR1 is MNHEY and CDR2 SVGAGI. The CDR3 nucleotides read TGTGCCAGCAGTTACGGAGGTGGCACAGATACGCAGTATTTT. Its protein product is CASSYGGGTDTQYF.